This TCR beta chain was sequenced for a study of siplizumab effects on memory and regulatory T cells. With regard to this clone: Its target is unknown.

Germline values: CDR1 SNHLY, CDR2 FYNNEI. V lost 3 bases, J lost 0 bases, and 11 bases lay in between. The CDR3 totals 15 residues. The study, taken as a whole, reports: The drug siplizumab significantly decreased the alloreactive sequences that could be traced to unstimulated CD4+ memory cells. It was not possible to assign a naive or memory phenotype to roughly 80-97% of proliferating CD4+ or CD8+ clones. Mappable alloreactive CD4+ clones were on average around 69% Treg-derived with siplizumab, approximately 30% in controls.

The assay looked at some 9.8 x 10^4 TCR templates in each sample. The table came from immunoSEQ multiplex PCR; TCRdb's copy has only in-frame clones and leaves some out. Of 95,000 to 100,000 clones listed, over 90% were seen once; the top ten hold 12%. The sequence derives from a human donor in good health. This sequence joins TRBV2 and TRBJ1-1; D might be TRBD1 (5 bases). Sequencing was carried out using non-Treg CD4+ T cells sorted from blood. The CDR3 DNA reads as TGTGCCAGCAGTGACCAGGGCAGCGTGAACACTGAAGCTTTCTTT. Amino acids: CASSDQGSVNTEAFF.